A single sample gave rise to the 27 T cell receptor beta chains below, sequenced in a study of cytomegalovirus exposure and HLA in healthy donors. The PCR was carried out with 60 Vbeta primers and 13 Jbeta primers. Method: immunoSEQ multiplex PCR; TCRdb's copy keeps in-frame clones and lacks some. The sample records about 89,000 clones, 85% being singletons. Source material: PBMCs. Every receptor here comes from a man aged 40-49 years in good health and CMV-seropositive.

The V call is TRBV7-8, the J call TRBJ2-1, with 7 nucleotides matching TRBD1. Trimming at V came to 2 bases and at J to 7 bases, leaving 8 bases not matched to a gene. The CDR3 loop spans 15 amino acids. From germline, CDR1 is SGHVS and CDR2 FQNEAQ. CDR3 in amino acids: CASSLITGVWNEQFF. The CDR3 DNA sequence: TGTGCCAGCAGCTTAATTACAGGGGTGTGGAATGAGCAGTTCTTC.

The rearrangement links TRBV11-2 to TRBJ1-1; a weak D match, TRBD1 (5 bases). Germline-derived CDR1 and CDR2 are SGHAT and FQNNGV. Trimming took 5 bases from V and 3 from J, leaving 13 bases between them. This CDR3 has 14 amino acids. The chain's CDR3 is CASSPYQGYTEAFF. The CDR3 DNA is TGTGCCAGCAGCCCCTATCAGGGTTACACTGAAGCTTTCTTT.

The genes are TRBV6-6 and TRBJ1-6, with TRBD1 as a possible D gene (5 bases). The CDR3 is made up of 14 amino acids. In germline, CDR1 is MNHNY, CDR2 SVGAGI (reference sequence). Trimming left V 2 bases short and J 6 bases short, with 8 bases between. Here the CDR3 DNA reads TGTGCCAGCAGTTACGACAGCGCTAATTCACCCCTCCACTTT. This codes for CASSYDSANSPLHF.

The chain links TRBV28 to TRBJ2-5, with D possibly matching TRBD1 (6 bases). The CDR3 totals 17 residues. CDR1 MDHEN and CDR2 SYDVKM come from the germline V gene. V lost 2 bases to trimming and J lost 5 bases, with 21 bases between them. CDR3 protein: CASSLGGAGFMRETQYF. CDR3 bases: TGTGCCAGCAGTTTAGGGGGCGCAGGGTTTATGCGGGAGACCCAGTACTTC.

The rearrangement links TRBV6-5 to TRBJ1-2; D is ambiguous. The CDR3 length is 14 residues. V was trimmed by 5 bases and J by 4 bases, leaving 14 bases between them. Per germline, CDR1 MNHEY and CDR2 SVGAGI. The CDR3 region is CASSELVERYGYTF. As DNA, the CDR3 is TGTGCCAGCAGTGAACTTGTCGAACGCTATGGCTACACCTTC.

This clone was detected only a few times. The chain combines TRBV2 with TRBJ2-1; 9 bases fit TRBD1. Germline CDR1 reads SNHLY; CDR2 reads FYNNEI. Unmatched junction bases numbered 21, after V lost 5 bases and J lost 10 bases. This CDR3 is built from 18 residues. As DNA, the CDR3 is TGTGCCAGCAGTAGGACAGGGGAACCCCGTTCGGGGGGAAGCGAGCAGTTCTTC. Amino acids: CASSRTGEPRSGGSEQFF.

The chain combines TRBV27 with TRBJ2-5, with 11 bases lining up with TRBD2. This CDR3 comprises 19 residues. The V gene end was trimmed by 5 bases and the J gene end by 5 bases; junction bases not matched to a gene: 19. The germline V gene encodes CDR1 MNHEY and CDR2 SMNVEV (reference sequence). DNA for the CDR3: TGTGCCAGCAGTCACCGGACTAGCGGGCCTCTGAGGCCTTACGAGACCCAGTACTTC. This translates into CASSHRTSGPLRPYETQYF.

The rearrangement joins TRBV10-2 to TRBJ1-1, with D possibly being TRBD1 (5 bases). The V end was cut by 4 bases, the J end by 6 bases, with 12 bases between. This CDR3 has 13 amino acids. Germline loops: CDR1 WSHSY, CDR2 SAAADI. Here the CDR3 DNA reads TGCGCCAGCAGTGTCTCGACAGACGCTGAAGCTTTCTTT. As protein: CASSVSTDAEAFF.

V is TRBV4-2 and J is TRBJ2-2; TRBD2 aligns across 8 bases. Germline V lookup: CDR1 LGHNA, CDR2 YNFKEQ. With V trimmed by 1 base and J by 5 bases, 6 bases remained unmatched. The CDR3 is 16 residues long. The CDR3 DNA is TGTGCCAGCAGCCAAGGACGGGGGGGCCTTACCGGGGAGCTGTTTTTT. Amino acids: CASSQGRGGLTGELFF.

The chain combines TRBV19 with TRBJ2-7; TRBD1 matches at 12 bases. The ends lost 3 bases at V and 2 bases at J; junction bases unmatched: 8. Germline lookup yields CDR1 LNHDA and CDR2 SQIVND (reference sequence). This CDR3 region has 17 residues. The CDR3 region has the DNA TGTGCCAGTAGTATCGACGGGACAGGGGGCCTACCCTACGAGCAGTACTTC. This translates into CASSIDGTGGLPYEQYF. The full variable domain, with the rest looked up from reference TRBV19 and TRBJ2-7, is DGGITQSPKYLFRKEGQNVTLSCEQNLNHDAMYWYRQDPGQGLRLIYYSQIVNDFQKGDIAEGYSVSREKKESFPLTVTSAQKNPTAFYLCASSIDGTGGLPYEQYFGPGTRLTVT.

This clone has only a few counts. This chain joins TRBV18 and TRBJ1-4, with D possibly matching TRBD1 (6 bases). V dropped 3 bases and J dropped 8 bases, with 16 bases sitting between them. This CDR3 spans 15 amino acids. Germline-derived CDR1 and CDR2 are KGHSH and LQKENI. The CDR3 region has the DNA TGTGCCAGCTCACCGGGGGCCAGCGACTGGGAAAAACTGTTTTTT. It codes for CASSPGASDWEKLFF.

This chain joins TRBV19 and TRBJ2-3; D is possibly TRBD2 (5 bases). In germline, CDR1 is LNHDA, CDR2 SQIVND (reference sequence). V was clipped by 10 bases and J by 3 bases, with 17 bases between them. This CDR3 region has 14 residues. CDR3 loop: CATELAGKTDTQYF. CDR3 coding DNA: TGTGCCACCGAGTTGGCCGGGAAGACAGATACGCAGTATTTT.

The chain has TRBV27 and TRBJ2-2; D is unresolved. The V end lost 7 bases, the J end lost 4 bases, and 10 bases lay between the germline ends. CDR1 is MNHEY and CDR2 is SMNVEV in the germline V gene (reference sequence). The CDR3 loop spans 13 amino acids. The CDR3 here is CASTDRGTGELFF. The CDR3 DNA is TGTGCCAGCACGGATCGCGGCACCGGGGAGCTGTTTTTT.

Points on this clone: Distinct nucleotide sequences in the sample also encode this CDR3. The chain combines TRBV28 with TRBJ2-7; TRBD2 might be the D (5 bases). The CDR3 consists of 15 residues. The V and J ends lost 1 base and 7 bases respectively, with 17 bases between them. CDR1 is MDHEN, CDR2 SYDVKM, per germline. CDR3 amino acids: CASSLLSGPGGEQYF. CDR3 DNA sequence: TGTGCCAGCAGTTTATTATCCGGGCCCGGCGGGGAGCAGTACTTC.

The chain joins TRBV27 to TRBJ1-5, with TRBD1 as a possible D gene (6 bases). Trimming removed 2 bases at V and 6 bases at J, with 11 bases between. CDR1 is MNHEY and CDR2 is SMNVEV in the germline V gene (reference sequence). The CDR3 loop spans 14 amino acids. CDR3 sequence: CASSLGGSSQPQHF. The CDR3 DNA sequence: TGTGCCAGCAGTTTAGGGGGCTCGAGTCAGCCCCAGCATTTT.

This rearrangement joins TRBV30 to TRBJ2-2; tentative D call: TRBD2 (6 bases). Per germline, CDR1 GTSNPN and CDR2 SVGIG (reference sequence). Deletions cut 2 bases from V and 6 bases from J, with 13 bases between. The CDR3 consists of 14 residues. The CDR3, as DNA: TGTGCCTGGAGTCCTACACGGGGGTCCGGGGAGCTGTTTTTT. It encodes CAWSPTRGSGELFF.

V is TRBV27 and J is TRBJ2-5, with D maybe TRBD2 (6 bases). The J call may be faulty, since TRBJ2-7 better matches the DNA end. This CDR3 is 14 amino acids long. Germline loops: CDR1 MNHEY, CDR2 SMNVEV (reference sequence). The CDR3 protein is CASRPPGLRHEQYF. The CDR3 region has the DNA TGTGCCAGCAGGCCCCCGGGACTTCGTCACGAGCAGTACTTC.

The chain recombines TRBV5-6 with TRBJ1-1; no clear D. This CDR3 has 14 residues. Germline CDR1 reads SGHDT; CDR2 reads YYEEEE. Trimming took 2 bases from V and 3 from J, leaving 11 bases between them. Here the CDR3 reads CASSFGGSDTEAFF. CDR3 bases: TGTGCCAGCAGCTTTGGCGGGTCGGACACTGAAGCTTTCTTT.

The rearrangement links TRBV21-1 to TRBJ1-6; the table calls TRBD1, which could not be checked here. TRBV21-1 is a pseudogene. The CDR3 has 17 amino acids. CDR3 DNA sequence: TGTGCCAGCAGCAAAGATCTACGGGGACAGCGGAATTCACCCCTCCACTTT. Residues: CASSKDLRGQRNSPLHF.

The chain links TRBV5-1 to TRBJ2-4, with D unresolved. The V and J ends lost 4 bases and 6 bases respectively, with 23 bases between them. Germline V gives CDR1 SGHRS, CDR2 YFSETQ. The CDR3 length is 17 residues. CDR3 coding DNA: TGCGCCAGCAGCGACCCTATGGAGCGCAGTTCCTTAAACATTCAGTACTTC. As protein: CASSDPMERSSLNIQYF.

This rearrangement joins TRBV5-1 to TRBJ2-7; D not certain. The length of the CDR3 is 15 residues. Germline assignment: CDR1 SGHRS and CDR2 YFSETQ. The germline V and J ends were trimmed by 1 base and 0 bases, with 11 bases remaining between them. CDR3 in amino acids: CASSLSSESSYEQYF. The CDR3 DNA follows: TGCGCCAGCAGCTTGAGCTCCGAGAGCTCCTACGAGCAGTACTTC.

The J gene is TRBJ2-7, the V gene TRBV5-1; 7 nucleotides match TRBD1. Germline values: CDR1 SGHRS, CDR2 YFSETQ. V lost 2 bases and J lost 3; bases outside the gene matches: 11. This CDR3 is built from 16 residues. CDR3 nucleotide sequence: TGCGCCAGCAGCTTAAATCCGGGACAGCAAAACTACGAGCAGTACTTC. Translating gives CASSLNPGQQNYEQYF.

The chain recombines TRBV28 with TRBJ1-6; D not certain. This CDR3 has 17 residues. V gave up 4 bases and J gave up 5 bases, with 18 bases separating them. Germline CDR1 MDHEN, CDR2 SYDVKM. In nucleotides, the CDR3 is TGTGCCAGCAGTTCAATAAATCCCACCCAGGATAATTCACCCCTCCACTTT. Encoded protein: CASSSINPTQDNSPLHF.

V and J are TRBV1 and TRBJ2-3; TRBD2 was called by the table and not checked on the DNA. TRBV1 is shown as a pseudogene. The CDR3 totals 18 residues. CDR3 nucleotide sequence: TGCACCAGCAGGGCCCTAGCGGGAGGGCCCTCGTGGACAGATACGCAGTATTTT. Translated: CTSRALAGGPSWTDTQYF.

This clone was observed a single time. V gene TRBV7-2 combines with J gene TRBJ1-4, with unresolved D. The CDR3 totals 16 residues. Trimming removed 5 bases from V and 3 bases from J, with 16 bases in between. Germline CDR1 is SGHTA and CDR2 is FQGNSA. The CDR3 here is CASSPAGLIANEKLFF. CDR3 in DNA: TGTGCCAGCAGCCCCGCGGGTCTGATAGCTAATGAAAAACTGTTTTTT.

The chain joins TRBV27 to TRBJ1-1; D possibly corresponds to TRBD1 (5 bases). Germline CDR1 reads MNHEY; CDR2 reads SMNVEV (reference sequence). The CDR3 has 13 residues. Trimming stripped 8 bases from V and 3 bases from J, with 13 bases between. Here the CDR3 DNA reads TGTGCCAGCGCTTTGACGGGGGACACTGAAGCTTTCTTT. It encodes CASALTGDTEAFF.

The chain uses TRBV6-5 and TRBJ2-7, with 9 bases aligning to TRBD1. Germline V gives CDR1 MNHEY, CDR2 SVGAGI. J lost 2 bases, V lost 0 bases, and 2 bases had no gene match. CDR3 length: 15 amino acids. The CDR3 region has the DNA TGTGCCAGCAGTTACTCCAGGGACAGGGCCTACGAGCAGTACTTC. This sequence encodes CASSYSRDRAYEQYF.